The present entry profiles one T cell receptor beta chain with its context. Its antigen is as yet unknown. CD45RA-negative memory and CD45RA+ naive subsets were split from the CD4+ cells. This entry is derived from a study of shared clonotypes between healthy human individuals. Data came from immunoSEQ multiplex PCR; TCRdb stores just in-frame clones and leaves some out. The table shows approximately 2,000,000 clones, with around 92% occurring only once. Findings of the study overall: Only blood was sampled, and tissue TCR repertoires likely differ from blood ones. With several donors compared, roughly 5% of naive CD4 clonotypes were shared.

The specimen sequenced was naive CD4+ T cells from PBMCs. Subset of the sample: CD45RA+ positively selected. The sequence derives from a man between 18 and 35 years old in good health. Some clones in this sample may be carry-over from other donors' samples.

CDR3 DNA: TGTGCCAGCAGTGACTCATCCCGGGGAGACAATGAGCAGTTCTTC. Residues: CASSDSSRGDNEQFF. The gene calls are TRBV6-4 and TRBJ2-1; tentative D call: TRBD2 (5 bases). The germline CDR1 and CDR2 sequences are MRHNA and SNTAGT. Trimming removed 0 bases at V and 5 bases at J, with 11 bases between. The length of the CDR3 is 15 residues.